This TCR beta chain is from a study of cytomegalovirus exposure and HLA in healthy donors. General study results and limits: Cytomegalovirus status was reportedly diagnosed by the classifier with high specificity and sensitivity. Upon later analysis, HLA-associated TCR beta chains proved more clonally expanded than other, equally common chains.

In germline, CDR1 is SGHTA, CDR2 FQGTGA. The CDR3 covers 15 residues. J gave up 3 bases and V 0 bases, and 5 bases lay outside the gene matches. With regard to this clone: Its antigen is not identified.

The PCR ran on 60 Vbeta and 13 Jbeta primers. Clones were read by immunoSEQ multiplex PCR, and TCRdb kept only the in-frame ones, dropping some. The sample has roughly 150,000 clones; 60% to 80% are singletons. The receptor was derived from a woman aged 40 to 50 in good health and CMV-seronegative. The material sequenced was PBMCs. V usage is TRBV7-3 and J usage is TRBJ2-7, with TRBD2 identical over 7 bases. This CDR3 reads CASSLTPSGNYEQYF. CDR3 nucleotides: TGTGCCAGCAGCTTAACTCCTAGCGGAAACTACGAGCAGTACTTC.